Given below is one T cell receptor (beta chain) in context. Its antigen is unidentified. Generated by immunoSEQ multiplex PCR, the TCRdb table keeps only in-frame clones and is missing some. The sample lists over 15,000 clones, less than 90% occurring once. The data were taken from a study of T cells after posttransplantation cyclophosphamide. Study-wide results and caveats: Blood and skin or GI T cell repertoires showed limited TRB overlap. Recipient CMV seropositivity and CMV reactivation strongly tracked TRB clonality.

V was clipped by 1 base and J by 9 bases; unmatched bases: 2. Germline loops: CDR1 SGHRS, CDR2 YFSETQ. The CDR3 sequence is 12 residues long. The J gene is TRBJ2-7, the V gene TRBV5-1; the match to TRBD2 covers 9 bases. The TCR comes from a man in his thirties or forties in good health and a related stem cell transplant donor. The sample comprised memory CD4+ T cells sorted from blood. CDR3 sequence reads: CASSLSSGGQYF. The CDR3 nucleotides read TGCGCCAGCAGCTTGAGTAGCGGGGGGCAGTACTTC.